These 23 T cell receptor beta chains were sequenced from one sample in a study of cytomegalovirus exposure and HLA in healthy donors. The PCR used 60 Vbeta and 13 Jbeta primers. Repertoires were generated with immunoSEQ multiplex PCR, while TCRdb's copy carries only in-frame clones and drops some. This sample has about 160,000 clones; about 73% occur once, and the top ten carry 3.1%. The source material was PBMCs. The receptors shown here come from a woman aged 35 to 49 in good health and CMV-seronegative.

This clone was observed a handful of times. The rearrangement joins TRBV5-6 to TRBJ1-3; D ambiguous. There are 15 residues in the CDR3. Trimming cost V 0 bases and J 3 bases, with 10 bases left between them. The germline V gene encodes CDR1 SGHDT and CDR2 YYEEEE. For the CDR3, the DNA is TGTGCCAGCAGCTTGGAGGCAGGTATTGGAAACACCATATATTTT. It translates to CASSLEAGIGNTIYF.

The chain employs TRBV23-1 and TRBJ1-5; D gene unclear. TRBV23-1 is an open reading frame whose function is uncertain. The CDR3 loop spans 18 amino acids. Deletions cut 0 bases from V and 2 bases from J, with 17 bases between. DNA for the CDR3: TGCGCCAGCAGTCAATCGGCAAGGGTACAGAGGGGCAATCAGCCCCAGCATTTT. This gives the protein CASSQSARVQRGNQPQHF.

V gene TRBV11-1 combines with J gene TRBJ1-5, with no clear D. CDR1 SGHAT and CDR2 FQDESV come from the germline V gene (reference sequence). The CDR3 has 17 amino acids. V was clipped by 5 bases and J by 0 bases, with 17 bases between them. Here the CDR3 reads CASSPGGAADSNQPQHF. As DNA, the CDR3 is TGTGCCAGCAGCCCCGGCGGAGCAGCAGATAGCAATCAGCCCCAGCATTTT.

CDR3 nucleotides: TGCAGCGTTGATCCCGGGACAGGGGGCGAGCAGTACTTC. It is translated as CSVDPGTGGEQYF. The J gene is TRBJ2-7, the V gene TRBV29-1, with 11 bases matching TRBD1. The CDR3 has 13 residues. V shed 3 bases and J 6 bases; nucleotides not matched to a gene: 4. Per the germline V gene, CDR1 is SQVTM and CDR2 is ANQGSEA.

J is TRBJ2-2 and V is TRBV28; 8 bases line up with TRBD1. Trimming cost V 5 bases and J 5 bases; bases outside gene matches: 10. The V gene's germline CDR1 is MDHEN and CDR2 SYDVKM. There are 16 residues in the CDR3. The CDR3 reads CASSGFLGTGTGELFF. The CDR3 nucleotides are TGTGCCAGCAGTGGCTTTCTCGGGACAGGTACCGGGGAGCTGTTTTTT.

CDR3 DNA sequence: TGTGCCAGTAGTAGGGGGACAGCTAATCAGCCCCAGCATTTT. Translation gives CASSRGTANQPQHF. This rearrangement joins TRBV19 to TRBJ1-5; 7 bases are shared with TRBD1. The trim removed 4 bases at V and 4 bases at J, leaving 4 bases unmatched. CDR1 is LNHDA and CDR2 is SQIVND in the germline V gene (reference sequence). This CDR3 region has 14 residues.

The chain employs TRBV14 and TRBJ1-2; TRBD1 matches 7 bases. The CDR3 loop spans 16 amino acids. The germline V gene encodes CDR1 SGHDN and CDR2 FVKESK. V shed 1 base and J 1 base; nucleotides not matched to a gene: 6. In nucleotides, the CDR3 is TGTGCCAGCAGCCAAGGGGGGACAGCGAGTAACTATGGCTACACCTTC. It codes for CASSQGGTASNYGYTF.

The chain carries TRBV5-6 and TRBJ1-2; weak D call: TRBD1 (6 bases). The CDR3 is 15 residues long. Germline CDR1 is SGHDT and CDR2 is YYEEEE. The V and J ends lost 4 bases and 5 bases respectively, with 18 bases between them. The CDR3 DNA sequence: TGTGCCAGCAGCCCGAGACCCGGGACACCTTATGGCTACACCTTC. Its protein product is CASSPRPGTPYGYTF.

CDR3 loop: CASSSGEKHEKLFF. The CDR3 DNA follows: TGTGCCAGCAGCTCGGGAGAGAAGCATGAAAAACTGTTTTTT. The chain couples TRBV5-4 to TRBJ1-4; D not resolved. CDR1 and CDR2 (germline): SGHNT, YYREEE (reference sequence). Deletions cut 3 bases from V and 6 bases from J, with 12 bases between. The CDR3 covers 14 residues.

The chain is built from TRBV2 and TRBJ2-2; tentatively, D is TRBD1 (6 bases). The germline V gene encodes CDR1 SNHLY and CDR2 FYNNEI. The CDR3 is made up of 14 amino acids. V was pared by 7 bases and J by 0 bases, with 9 bases between. The CDR3 is CASKGQSNTGELFF. CDR3 nucleotides: TGTGCCAGCAAAGGACAGTCGAACACCGGGGAGCTGTTTTTT.

The chain uses TRBV2 and TRBJ2-3; 9 nucleotides line up with TRBD1. V lost 6 bases, J lost 4 bases, and 5 bases stayed unmatched. Germline V CDR1 and CDR2: SNHLY, FYNNEI. This CDR3 spans 14 amino acids. The CDR3: CASRKDRGADTQYF. CDR3 DNA sequence: TGTGCCAGCAGGAAGGACAGGGGTGCAGATACGCAGTATTTT.

The chain carries TRBV7-9 and TRBJ1-4; 8 nucleotides align to TRBD1. Germline values: CDR1 SEHNR, CDR2 FQNEAQ (reference sequence). The J segment lost 7 bases and the V segment lost 6 bases, leaving 10 bases of the junction unmatched. The CDR3 spans 15 residues. CDR3 residues: CASRPSRGRGEKLFF. The CDR3 coding sequence is TGTGCCAGCAGGCCATCCAGGGGGCGCGGTGAAAAACTGTTTTTT.

The chain links TRBV19 to TRBJ1-2; D remains unclear. Germline CDR1 LNHDA, CDR2 SQIVND (reference sequence). This CDR3 region has 13 residues. Between the trimmed V and J ends, which lost 5 bases and 4 bases, there was a span of 11 bases. The CDR3 protein is CASSGGLRYGYTF. The DNA for the CDR3 is TGTGCCAGTAGTGGAGGTCTTCGCTATGGCTACACCTTC.

The gene calls are TRBV28 and TRBJ2-5, with D tentatively TRBD1 (6 bases). Germline values: CDR1 MDHEN, CDR2 SYDVKM. This CDR3 has 14 residues. Trimming cost V 5 bases and J 2 bases, with 12 bases left between them. CDR3 nucleotides: TGTGCCAGCAGTCCGTTGGACAGACAAGAGACCCAGTACTTC. Translated: CASSPLDRQETQYF.

The rearrangement joins TRBV27 to TRBJ2-7, with TRBD1 matching over 7 bases. The CDR3 is 13 amino acids. CDR1 is MNHEY and CDR2 is SMNVEV in the germline V gene (reference sequence). J lost 6 bases, V lost 2 bases, and 4 bases had no gene match. The CDR3 sequence is CASSLNSGGEQYF. CDR3 nucleotide sequence: TGTGCCAGCAGTTTAAATTCAGGGGGCGAGCAGTACTTC.

J is TRBJ1-1 and V is TRBV19, with TRBD1 matching over 8 bases. The germline CDR1 and CDR2 sequences are LNHDA and SQIVND (reference sequence). This CDR3 has 15 residues. V dropped 4 bases and J dropped 3; count of bases not matched to a gene: 7. The CDR3 DNA follows: TGTGCCAGTAGTAGACGACAGGGGTATGACACTGAAGCTTTCTTT. This sequence encodes CASSRRQGYDTEAFF.

The genes are TRBV18 and TRBJ2-1; 8 positions match TRBD1. The CDR3 sequence is 14 residues long. The V gene's germline CDR1 is KGHSH and CDR2 LQKENI. The trim removed 8 bases at V and 4 bases at J, leaving 7 bases unmatched. The CDR3: CASARGPYYNEQFF. In nucleotides, the CDR3 is TGTGCCAGCGCCAGGGGGCCGTATTACAATGAGCAGTTCTTC.

This chain joins TRBV6-6 and TRBJ1-4; TRBD1 is a possible D gene (6 bases). Germline CDR1 is MNHNY and CDR2 is SVGAGI (reference sequence). V gave up 6 bases and J gave up 4 bases, with 12 bases separating them. The CDR3 contains 14 residues. The CDR3 coding sequence is TGTGCCAGCAGACGACAGGCCTTTAATGAAAAACTGTTTTTT. Amino acid sequence: CASRRQAFNEKLFF.

This sequence joins TRBV6-1 and TRBJ2-1; 10 positions agree with TRBD1. Germline assignment: CDR1 MNHNS and CDR2 SASEGT. The V segment lost 8 bases and the J segment 7 bases; nucleotides outside the gene matches: 5. The CDR3 runs to 13 residues. The CDR3 DNA reads TGTGCCAGCCGGGACAGGGGCTCTAATGAGCAGTTCTTC. It yields the protein CASRDRGSNEQFF.

About this clone itself: One junction end disagrees with the germline gene, perhaps due to a read error. The rearrangement joins TRBV5-1 to TRBJ2-6; D is possibly TRBD2 (6 bases). Germline V gives CDR1 SGHRS, CDR2 YFSETQ. CDR3 length equals 14 residues. CDR3 sequence (DNA): TGCGCCAGCAGCTTAGGGACTGGGGCCAACGCCCTGACTTTC. Translated, it gives CASSLGTGANALTF.

As to this clone: A far larger clone is a single base away, which makes a read error likely. Other DNA sequences in the sample encode the same CDR3. The DNA of the CDR3 is TGTGCCAGCAGCCCTGGTCGGCAGGGGAATTCACCCCTCCACTTT. Protein: CASSPGRQGNSPLHF. The chain has TRBV5-4 and TRBJ1-6, with D maybe TRBD1 (6 bases). V was pared by 4 bases and J by 7 bases, with 15 bases between. The CDR3 has 15 amino acids. Germline assignment: CDR1 SGHNT and CDR2 YYREEE (reference sequence).

The chain is built from TRBV2 and TRBJ2-6, with TRBD1 as a possible D gene (5 bases). CDR1 is SNHLY and CDR2 is FYNNEI in the germline V gene. V was clipped by 0 bases and J by 2 bases, with 14 bases between them. The CDR3 loop spans 18 amino acids. The CDR3, as DNA: TGTGCCAGCAGTGAAGCTCTGGACATTTATACTGGGGCCAACGTCCTGACTTTC. It yields the protein CASSEALDIYTGANVLTF.

The V and J genes are TRBV6-4 and TRBJ2-5; a weak D match, TRBD1 (5 bases). Trimming left V 3 bases short and J 5 bases short, with 13 bases between. The CDR3 contains 14 residues. The V gene's germline CDR1 is MRHNA and CDR2 SNTAGT. CDR3 residues: CASSEQGSVETQYF. The CDR3 nucleotides are TGTGCCAGCAGTGAGCAGGGAAGTGTGGAGACCCAGTACTTC.